This is a list of T cell receptor beta chains from one sample in a study of stem cell transplantation in POMP-related autoinflammatory disease. Assay used: immunoSEQ multiplex PCR; TCRdb lists only in-frame clones, some missing. The table has some 65,000 clones, approximately 90% seen once. This material consisted of CD4+ T cells from PBMCs, taken after stem cell transplantation. The receptors derive from a human patient with POMP-related autoinflammation and immune dysregulation (PRAID). Certain T cells may be donor cells from the graft. The CDR3 runs from the conserved cysteine through the conserved F or W. The order of the fields is V gene, D gene, clone size, J gene, CDR3 DNA, CDR3 protein. The D gene is left open where the match is weak. The size of a clone is reported for some rows only, either as once, few or many, or as a class for expanded clones.

v_gene: TRBV19
d_gene: -
abundance: -
j_gene: TRBJ1-4
CDR3nt: TGTGCCAGTAGTATCGGATACGGCGGAGAAAAACTGTTTTTT
CDR3aa: CASSIGYGGEKLFF

v_gene: TRBV2
d_gene: -
abundance: -
j_gene: TRBJ2-7
CDR3nt: TGTGCCAGCAGCGGGGCCTGGCGGAGCTCCTACGAGCAGTACTTC
CDR3aa: CASSGAWRSSYEQYF

v_gene: TRBV29-1
d_gene: -
abundance: -
j_gene: TRBJ1-2
CDR3nt: TGCAGCGGTGGATACAGGGATGGCTACACCTTC
CDR3aa: CSGGYRDGYTF

v_gene: TRBV6-5
d_gene: -
abundance: -
j_gene: TRBJ1-3
CDR3nt: TGTGCCAGTAGGAAGGGGAACGGAAACACCATATATTTT
CDR3aa: CASRKGNGNTIYF

v_gene: TRBV7-9
d_gene: -
abundance: -
j_gene: TRBJ1-3
CDR3nt: TGTGCCAGCAGCTTAAAGCAGGGAATCGGTAACACCATATATTTT
CDR3aa: CASSLKQGIGNTIYF

v_gene: TRBV19
d_gene: -
abundance: -
j_gene: TRBJ2-7
CDR3nt: TGTGCCAGTAGTCTACAGACGGGACACTCCTACGAGCAGTACTTC
CDR3aa: CASSLQTGHSYEQYF

v_gene: TRBV6-6
d_gene: -
abundance: -
j_gene: TRBJ2-3
CDR3nt: TGTGCCAGCAGTTACTCGGACAGCACAGATACGCAGTATTTT
CDR3aa: CASSYSDSTDTQYF

v_gene: TRBV5-6
d_gene: -
abundance: -
j_gene: TRBJ2-1
CDR3nt: TGTGCCAGCAGCTTGTTTGTAGGGATGGACTCCTACAATGAGCAGTTCTTC
CDR3aa: CASSLFVGMDSYNEQFF

v_gene: TRBV7-3
d_gene: TRBD1
abundance: -
j_gene: TRBJ1-6
CDR3nt: TGTGCCAGCAGCTCTGGACAGGGTAATTCACCCCTCCACTTT
CDR3aa: CASSSGQGNSPLHF

v_gene: TRBV3-1/TRBV3-2
d_gene: -
abundance: -
j_gene: TRBJ2-1
CDR3nt: TGTGCCGCCCGGGGGAACAATGAGCAGTTCTTC
CDR3aa: CAARGNNEQFF

v_gene: TRBV28
d_gene: TRBD1
abundance: -
j_gene: TRBJ2-2
CDR3nt: TGTGCCAGCAGTTTGCCTCTCGACAGGGCGGACGGCACCGGGGAGCTGTTTTTT
CDR3aa: CASSLPLDRADGTGELFF

v_gene: TRBV4-1
d_gene: TRBD1
abundance: -
j_gene: TRBJ2-7
CDR3nt: TGCGCCAGCAGCCAAACCGGACAGGGGAGATACGAGCAGTACTTC
CDR3aa: CASSQTGQGRYEQYF

v_gene: TRBV5-4
d_gene: -
abundance: -
j_gene: TRBJ2-5
CDR3nt: TGTGCCAGCAGCTTGGGAAACGCGGACAGCCCTATCCAAGAGACCCAGTACTTC
CDR3aa: CASSLGNADSPIQETQYF

v_gene: TRBV28
d_gene: -
abundance: -
j_gene: TRBJ2-7
CDR3nt: TGTGCCAGCACCGGGCAGGTAATATACGAGCAGTACTTC
CDR3aa: CASTGQVIYEQYF

v_gene: TRBV7-9
d_gene: -
abundance: few
j_gene: TRBJ1-5
CDR3nt: TGTGCCAGCAGCTTAAGCAATCAGCCCCAGCATTTT
CDR3aa: CASSLSNQPQHF

v_gene: TRBV11-2
d_gene: -
abundance: -
j_gene: TRBJ1-6
CDR3nt: TGTGCCAGCAGCTTGGTCCAGGGGACTTCACCCCTCCACTTT
CDR3aa: CASSLVQGTSPLHF

v_gene: TRBV7-8
d_gene: TRBD2
abundance: -
j_gene: TRBJ2-1
CDR3nt: TGTGCCAGCAGAACTACTCAGGGACTAGCGGGCAGCAATGAGCAGTTCTTC
CDR3aa: CASRTTQGLAGSNEQFF

v_gene: TRBV11-3
d_gene: TRBD2
abundance: -
j_gene: TRBJ2-1
CDR3nt: TGTGCCAGCAGCCTAGCGGGGGGATCCTACAATGAGCAGTTCTTC
CDR3aa: CASSLAGGSYNEQFF

v_gene: TRBV27
d_gene: -
abundance: -
j_gene: TRBJ1-5
CDR3nt: TGTGCCAGCAACCCCCTATATAGCAATCAGCCCCAGCATTTT
CDR3aa: CASNPLYSNQPQHF

v_gene: TRBV5-1
d_gene: -
abundance: -
j_gene: TRBJ2-1
CDR3nt: TGCGCCAGCAGCTCCACAGGCCTCTCCTACAATGAGCAGTTCTTC
CDR3aa: CASSSTGLSYNEQFF

v_gene: TRBV7-9
d_gene: -
abundance: -
j_gene: TRBJ2-5
CDR3nt: TGTGCCAGCAGCTTTCAGAGGGCTCAAGAGACCCAGTACTTC
CDR3aa: CASSFQRAQETQYF

v_gene: TRBV6-5
d_gene: -
abundance: -
j_gene: TRBJ1-1
CDR3nt: TGTGCCAGCAGTTACTCGGAGACACAGAACACTGAAGCTTTCTTT
CDR3aa: CASSYSETQNTEAFF

v_gene: TRBV7-9
d_gene: -
abundance: -
j_gene: TRBJ2-5
CDR3nt: TGTGCCAGCAGCTTAGCAGGAGGTTTTGAGACCCAGTACTTC
CDR3aa: CASSLAGGFETQYF

v_gene: TRBV5-1
d_gene: TRBD2
abundance: -
j_gene: TRBJ2-3
CDR3nt: TGCGCCAGCAGCTTGGCCCAAACTAGCGGGGCAAGCACAGATACGCAGTATTTT
CDR3aa: CASSLAQTSGASTDTQYF

v_gene: TRBV28
d_gene: -
abundance: -
j_gene: TRBJ1-2
CDR3nt: TGTGCCAGCAGTTTATCTACAGGGTGGAGGCACTATGGCTACACCTTC
CDR3aa: CASSLSTGWRHYGYTF

v_gene: TRBV10-3
d_gene: TRBD2
abundance: -
j_gene: TRBJ2-1
CDR3nt: TGTGCCATCAGTGAGTCGACTAGCGGGGTGGCTGAGCAGTTCTTC
CDR3aa: CAISESTSGVAEQFF

v_gene: TRBV5-1
d_gene: -
abundance: -
j_gene: TRBJ2-1
CDR3nt: TGCGCCAGCAGCTATTACAATGAGCAGTTCTTC
CDR3aa: CASSYYNEQFF

v_gene: TRBV18
d_gene: -
abundance: -
j_gene: TRBJ2-1
CDR3nt: TGTGCCAGCTCACTCGGACAGCCTAACGAGCAGTTCTTC
CDR3aa: CASSLGQPNEQFF

v_gene: TRBV7-9
d_gene: TRBD1
abundance: -
j_gene: TRBJ2-1
CDR3nt: TGTGCCAGCAGCTCCCACCCGACGACAGGGAACTCCTACAATGAGCAGTTCTTC
CDR3aa: CASSSHPTTGNSYNEQFF

v_gene: TRBV15
d_gene: -
abundance: -
j_gene: TRBJ2-7
CDR3nt: TGTGCCACCAGCAGTCTCGTACAGGGAACCGCTCCCTACGAGCAGTACTTC
CDR3aa: CATSSLVQGTAPYEQYF

v_gene: TRBV6-7
d_gene: -
abundance: -
j_gene: TRBJ2-5
CDR3nt: TGTGCCAGCAGTTACACCGACCAGACCCAGTACTTC
CDR3aa: CASSYTDQTQYF

v_gene: TRBV28
d_gene: TRBD1
abundance: -
j_gene: TRBJ1-4
CDR3nt: TGTGCCAGCAGGCGTACCCGGACAGGGGGCGATGAAAAACTGTTTTTT
CDR3aa: CASRRTRTGGDEKLFF

v_gene: TRBV12-3/TRBV12-4
d_gene: -
abundance: -
j_gene: TRBJ1-2
CDR3nt: TGTGCCAGCAGTACGGGACTCCCCTATGGCTACACCTTC
CDR3aa: CASSTGLPYGYTF

v_gene: TRBV4-1
d_gene: TRBD2
abundance: -
j_gene: TRBJ2-3
CDR3nt: TGCGCCAGCAGCCAAGACCGGGGGGGTGGCACAGATACGCAGTATTTT
CDR3aa: CASSQDRGGGTDTQYF

v_gene: TRBV24-1
d_gene: TRBD1
abundance: -
j_gene: TRBJ2-4
CDR3nt: TGTGCCACCAGTGATCACTCGACAGGGGACATTCAGTACTTC
CDR3aa: CATSDHSTGDIQYF

v_gene: TRBV11-2
d_gene: TRBD2
abundance: -
j_gene: TRBJ2-7
CDR3nt: TGTGCCAGCAGCTTAACGGGACTAGCGGGAGTCGGGTCCTACGAGCAGTACTTC
CDR3aa: CASSLTGLAGVGSYEQYF

v_gene: TRBV28
d_gene: TRBD2
abundance: -
j_gene: TRBJ2-6
CDR3nt: TGTGCCAGCAGCCACTTCCTAGCGGGAAACTCTGGGGCCAACGTCCTGACTTTC
CDR3aa: CASSHFLAGNSGANVLTF

v_gene: TRBV18
d_gene: TRBD1
abundance: -
j_gene: TRBJ2-1
CDR3nt: TGTGCCAGCTCAAGACAGGGCCCCTACAATGAGCAGTTCTTC
CDR3aa: CASSRQGPYNEQFF

v_gene: TRBV5-1
d_gene: -
abundance: -
j_gene: TRBJ2-3
CDR3nt: TGCGCCAGCAGCTTGGGACACTTAGGCACAGATACGCAGTATTTT
CDR3aa: CASSLGHLGTDTQYF

v_gene: TRBV11-3
d_gene: -
abundance: -
j_gene: TRBJ2-3
CDR3nt: TGTGCCAGCAGCTCCTCGGGCACAGATACGCAGTATTTT
CDR3aa: CASSSSGTDTQYF

v_gene: TRBV20-1
d_gene: TRBD2
abundance: -
j_gene: TRBJ2-7
CDR3nt: TGCAGTGCTAGTAGCGGGAGTACCTACGAGCAGTACTTC
CDR3aa: CSASSGSTYEQYF

v_gene: TRBV28
d_gene: TRBD1
abundance: -
j_gene: TRBJ2-2
CDR3nt: TGTGCCAGCAGCTCCCGCAGGGGGTCCCCCGGGGAGCTGTTTTTT
CDR3aa: CASSSRRGSPGELFF

v_gene: TRBV10-3
d_gene: -
abundance: -
j_gene: TRBJ2-3
CDR3nt: TGTGCCATCAGTGAGAGGGGTAGCACAGATACGCAGTATTTT
CDR3aa: CAISERGSTDTQYF

v_gene: TRBV18
d_gene: TRBD1
abundance: once
j_gene: TRBJ2-1
CDR3nt: TGTGCCAGCTCACCACCGGGACAGTCTCCCAATGAGCAGTTCTTC
CDR3aa: CASSPPGQSPNEQFF

v_gene: TRBV19
d_gene: TRBD1
abundance: -
j_gene: TRBJ2-3
CDR3nt: TGTGCCAGTAGTATAAAGGGGACAGGGAGCGCAGATACGCAGTATTTT
CDR3aa: CASSIKGTGSADTQYF

v_gene: TRBV20-1
d_gene: -
abundance: -
j_gene: TRBJ1-2
CDR3nt: TGCAGTGCTAGGAAGGACTATGGCTACACCTTC
CDR3aa: CSARKDYGYTF

v_gene: TRBV5-1
d_gene: TRBD2
abundance: once
j_gene: TRBJ2-3
CDR3nt: TGCGCCAGCAGCAGGGCCAGCGGGGGGGCCGTTGGCACAGATACGCAGTATTTT
CDR3aa: CASSRASGGAVGTDTQYF

v_gene: TRBV7-2
d_gene: TRBD2
abundance: -
j_gene: TRBJ2-6
CDR3nt: TGTGCCAGCAGCTTACCCTTAGCGGGAGGGGCTGGGGCCAACGTCCTGACTTTC
CDR3aa: CASSLPLAGGAGANVLTF

v_gene: TRBV7-3
d_gene: TRBD2
abundance: -
j_gene: TRBJ2-1
CDR3nt: TGTGCCAGCAGCTCTAGCGGGAGGAACAACAATGAGCAGTTCTTC
CDR3aa: CASSSSGRNNNEQFF

v_gene: TRBV10-3
d_gene: -
abundance: -
j_gene: TRBJ2-1
CDR3nt: TGTGCCACCACAGGGCTAGCGGACAATGAGCAGTTCTTC
CDR3aa: CATTGLADNEQFF

v_gene: TRBV5-6
d_gene: -
abundance: -
j_gene: TRBJ2-3
CDR3nt: TGTGCCAGCAGCTGGGACGGGAGCACAGATACGCAGTATTTT
CDR3aa: CASSWDGSTDTQYF

v_gene: TRBV6-5
d_gene: TRBD1
abundance: -
j_gene: TRBJ1-2
CDR3nt: TGTGCCAGCGAATTGACAGGGCGGTATGGCTACACCTTC
CDR3aa: CASELTGRYGYTF

v_gene: TRBV27
d_gene: -
abundance: -
j_gene: TRBJ1-5
CDR3nt: TGTGCCAGCAGTTTAAACCCAGTTTATAGCAATCAGCCCCAGCATTTT
CDR3aa: CASSLNPVYSNQPQHF

v_gene: TRBV6-1
d_gene: TRBD2
abundance: -
j_gene: TRBJ2-7
CDR3nt: TGTGCCAGCAGTGAAATATTCCGGGAGGCCTACGAGCAGTACTTC
CDR3aa: CASSEIFREAYEQYF

v_gene: TRBV10-3
d_gene: -
abundance: -
j_gene: TRBJ2-2
CDR3nt: TGTGCCATCAGTGAGTCCCAGGATGCCGGGGAGCTGTTTTTT
CDR3aa: CAISESQDAGELFF

v_gene: TRBV5-8
d_gene: -
abundance: -
j_gene: TRBJ2-3
CDR3nt: TGTGCCAGCAGCTTGTCAGGGGGCACAGATACGCAGTATTTT
CDR3aa: CASSLSGGTDTQYF

v_gene: TRBV7-2
d_gene: TRBD2
abundance: -
j_gene: TRBJ2-1
CDR3nt: TGTGCCAGCAGCTTAGTGGGTAGCGGGAGCTCCTACAATGAGCAGTTCTTC
CDR3aa: CASSLVGSGSSYNEQFF

v_gene: TRBV23-1
d_gene: -
abundance: -
j_gene: TRBJ1-6
CDR3nt: TGCGCCCCTTGGCGGGTGCGTAATTCACCCCTCCACTTT
CDR3aa: CAPWRVRNSPLHF

v_gene: TRBV7-9
d_gene: -
abundance: few
j_gene: TRBJ2-5
CDR3nt: TGTGCCAGCAGCTCGCAAGAGACCCAGTACTTC
CDR3aa: CASSSQETQYF

v_gene: TRBV29-1
d_gene: -
abundance: -
j_gene: TRBJ1-1
CDR3nt: TGCAGCGCCGATGAAGCTTTCTTT
CDR3aa: CSADEAFF